Presented here are 27 T cell receptor beta chains from one specimen sequenced in a study of OX40 agonist ivuxolimab in advanced cancers. Data came from immunoSEQ multiplex PCR; TCRdb stores just in-frame clones and leaves some out. The sample includes approximately 57,000 clones, over 80% seen only once; the top ten take roughly 3.3%. The input for sequencing was CD4+ or CD8+ T cells sorted from blood, taken in a trial of the OX40 agonist ivuxolimab. The receptors here all came from an adult with an advanced solid tumor such as melanoma, head and neck, liver or kidney cancer.

The table lists this clone with a count of one. V usage is TRBV5-1 and J usage is TRBJ2-3, with 8 bases that match TRBD2. The V gene's germline CDR1 is SGHRS and CDR2 YFSETQ. The CDR3 length is 16 residues. Unmatched junction bases numbered 9, after V lost 4 bases and J lost 2 bases. DNA of the CDR3: TGCGCCAGCAGCCCTCCACTAGCGGAGACCACAGATACGCAGTATTTT. It is translated as CASSPPLAETTDTQYF.

The CDR3 coding sequence is TGTGCCAGCAGTTATTCTGGGGGGAACACTGAAGCTTTCTTT. It translates to CASSYSGGNTEAFF. This chain joins TRBV6-5 and TRBJ1-1; D is possibly TRBD1 (5 bases). Trimming stripped 3 bases from V and 1 base from J, with 9 bases between. CDR3 length: 14 residues. Germline values: CDR1 MNHEY, CDR2 SVGAGI.

The V gene is TRBV5-1, the J gene TRBJ2-7; 12 bases align to TRBD2. The CDR3 has 16 residues. The germline V gene has CDR1 SGHRS and CDR2 YFSETQ. V was pared by 0 bases and J by 5 bases, with 6 bases of the junction left unmatched. CDR3 bases: TGCGCCAGCAGCTTGGGATGGACTAGCGGGATCAACGAGCAGTACTTC. It is translated as CASSLGWTSGINEQYF.

The CDR3 here is CASTRRGAGDNEQFF. As DNA, the CDR3 is TGTGCCAGCACTCGGAGGGGTGCCGGGGACAATGAGCAGTTCTTC. This sequence joins TRBV6-5 and TRBJ2-1, with D perhaps TRBD2 (6 bases). This CDR3 spans 15 amino acids. Trimming cost V 7 bases and J 5 bases, with 18 bases left between them. Germline V CDR1 and CDR2: MNHEY, SVGAGI.

The chain employs TRBV19 and TRBJ2-1, with D perhaps TRBD2 (5 bases). The CDR3 sequence is 14 residues long. V was shortened by 3 bases and J by 10 bases, with 16 bases between the two germline ends. CDR1 and CDR2 (germline): LNHDA, SQIVND (reference sequence). In DNA form, the CDR3 reads TGTGCCAGTAGTATTAACGAGGGCTTAAGCGAGCAGTTCTTC. Its protein is CASSINEGLSEQFF.

V gene TRBV7-6 combines with J gene TRBJ2-1, with D possibly TRBD2 on 6 matching bases. This CDR3 has 15 residues. Trimming pared 5 bases from V and 6 bases from J, leaving 17 bases between. From germline, CDR1 is SGHVS and CDR2 FNYEAQ. CDR3 coding DNA: TGTGCCAGCAGCCCTACGCCGGGAGCACGCAATGAGCAGTTCTTC. This translates into CASSPTPGARNEQFF.

This rearrangement joins TRBV6-5 to TRBJ2-1, with D hard to call. Germline assignment: CDR1 MNHEY and CDR2 SVGAGI. V was shortened by 2 bases and J by 10 bases, with 12 bases between the two germline ends. The CDR3 has 13 amino acids. CDR3 amino acids: CASSYQTRKEQFF. Written as DNA, the CDR3 is TGTGCCAGCAGTTACCAGACCCGCAAGGAGCAGTTCTTC.

The CDR3 sequence is CASSLDGRAEQFF. The CDR3 bases are TGCGCCAGCAGCCTTGACGGGAGAGCTGAGCAGTTCTTC. The genes are TRBV5-1 and TRBJ2-1, with a weak D call TRBD2 (6 bases). CDR3 length: 13 residues. Per the germline V gene, CDR1 is SGHRS and CDR2 is YFSETQ. Between the trimmed V and J ends, which lost 4 bases and 9 bases, there was a span of 14 bases.

The chain links TRBV6-6 to TRBJ2-5; D ambiguous. The J call may be incorrect, as the DNA end agrees better with TRBJ2-7. The germline V gene encodes CDR1 MNHNY and CDR2 SVGAGI (reference sequence). The CDR3 has 15 residues. As DNA, the CDR3 is TGTGCCAGCAGTTACCTCACAGTAGGATTGAGCGAGCAGTACTTC. Its translation: CASSYLTVGLSEQYF.

The rearrangement joins TRBV7-2 to TRBJ2-7; 7 bases line up with TRBD1. The CDR3 has 13 residues. Trimming removed 5 bases from V and 5 bases from J; junction bases left unmatched: 6. Germline V CDR1 and CDR2: SGHTA, FQGNSA. The CDR3 loop is CASSRQGSHEQYF. CDR3 in DNA: TGTGCCAGCAGCCGACAGGGATCCCACGAGCAGTACTTC.

The chain carries TRBV2 and TRBJ2-5, with 11 positions matching TRBD1. CDR1 is SNHLY, CDR2 FYNNEI, per germline. The CDR3 extends over 14 amino acids. V lost 8 bases and J lost 13; bases outside the gene matches: 15. The CDR3 is CASDDRDRGFQRYF. The CDR3 DNA follows: TGTGCCAGCGATGACCGGGACAGGGGGTTTCAGAGGTACTTC.

The chain has TRBV7-2 and TRBJ2-7; no clear D gene. CDR1 is SGHTA and CDR2 is FQGNSA in the germline V gene. CDR3 length: 12 amino acids. V lost 5 bases and J lost 3, with 8 bases in between. In DNA form, the CDR3 reads TGTGCCAGCAGCCGTCAGTACTACGAGCAGTACTTC. It encodes CASSRQYYEQYF.

This chain uses TRBV19 with TRBJ2-5; 11 bases match TRBD1. Judging by the DNA end, TRBJ2-7 fits better; the J call may be wrong. This CDR3 is built from 15 residues. CDR1 LNHDA and CDR2 SQIVND come from the germline V gene (reference sequence). The CDR3 sequence: CASSTGTGGSYEQYF. The CDR3 DNA reads as TGTGCCAGTAGTACCGGGACAGGGGGCTCCTACGAGCAGTACTTC.

V is TRBV6-5 and J is TRBJ2-1; the match to TRBD2 covers 12 bases. Germline V gene sequence: CDR1 MNHEY, CDR2 SVGAGI. The length of the CDR3 is 14 residues. The V gene end was trimmed by 6 bases and the J gene end by 5 bases; junction bases not matched to a gene: 2. DNA of the CDR3: TGTGCCAGCAGAAGACTAGCGGGAGACAATGAGCAGTTCTTC. Its protein product is CASRRLAGDNEQFF.

This clone was seen only once. The genes are TRBV30 and TRBJ2-7; D ambiguous. V shed 4 bases and J shed 6 bases, with 16 bases lying between them. This CDR3 region has 13 residues. Germline CDR1 reads GTSNPN; CDR2 reads SVGIG (reference sequence). The CDR3 protein is CAWTLNRQTEQYF. The CDR3 DNA sequence: TGTGCCTGGACCTTGAATAGGCAAACCGAGCAGTACTTC.

The chain uses TRBV10-2 and TRBJ2-5, with TRBD2 matching 7 bases. The V gene end was trimmed by 6 bases and the J gene end by 2 bases; junction bases not matched to a gene: 6. The CDR3 length is 14 residues. Germline CDR1 WSHSY, CDR2 SAAADI. This CDR3 reads CASRRAGEQETQYF. The CDR3 bases are TGCGCCAGCAGGCGGGCGGGAGAGCAAGAGACCCAGTACTTC.

The CDR3 loop reads CASSLEGQGSYEQYF. The CDR3 DNA reads as TGCGCCAGCAGCTTGGAAGGACAGGGCTCCTACGAGCAGTACTTC. The rearrangement joins TRBV5-1 to TRBJ2-5, with 8 positions matching TRBD1. The DNA end is a closer match to TRBJ2-7, so the J assignment may be wrong. Germline V lookup: CDR1 SGHRS, CDR2 YFSETQ. CDR3 length: 15 amino acids.

This clone turned up a few times. This chain joins TRBV2 and TRBJ1-1; TRBD1 might be the D (5 bases). The CDR3 extends over 13 amino acids. Trimming took off 8 bases at V and 5 bases at J, with 15 bases between the two ends. The germline CDR1 and CDR2 sequences are SNHLY and FYNNEI. The CDR3 DNA follows: TGTGCCAGCGTAGGGGTAGAGGGAACTGAAGCTTTCTTT. It specifies CASVGVEGTEAFF.

The sample holds a few counts of this clone. This sequence joins TRBV5-1 and TRBJ1-6; 7 nucleotides align to TRBD1. This CDR3 spans 16 amino acids. V shed 0 bases, J shed 6 bases, and the junction held 6 bases outside the gene matches. CDR1 and CDR2 (germline): SGHRS, YFSETQ. The CDR3 DNA reads TGCGCCAGCAGCTTGGTTGGCGCAGGGGGTAATTCACCCCTCCACTTT. It encodes CASSLVGAGGNSPLHF. The complete variable domain, with remaining parts taken from reference TRBV5-1 and TRBJ1-6, reads KAGVTQTPRYLIKTRGQQVTLSCSPISGHRSVSWYQQTPGQGLQFLFEYFSETQRNKGNFPGRFSGRQFSNSRSEMNVSTLELGDSALYLCASSLVGAGGNSPLHFGNGTRLTVT.

This chain joins TRBV15 and TRBJ1-2, with 11 bases lining up with TRBD1. CDR3 length: 16 residues. CDR1 and CDR2 (germline): LNHNV, YYDKDF (reference sequence). The V segment lost 9 bases and the J segment 4 bases; nucleotides outside the gene matches: 13. As DNA, the CDR3 is TGTGCCACAGAACAAAACCTAGGACAGGGGGCCTATGGCTACACCTTC. It encodes CATEQNLGQGAYGYTF.

The chain links TRBV9 to TRBJ1-2; D gene ambiguous. Germline-derived CDR1 and CDR2 are SGDLS and YYNGEE. The CDR3 extends over 14 amino acids. V lost 4 bases to trimming and J lost 5 bases, with 15 bases between them. In nucleotides, the CDR3 is TGTGCCAGCAGCCCATGGGCAGGAACTTATGGCTACACCTTC. This gives the protein CASSPWAGTYGYTF.

The CDR3 DNA follows: TGTGCCAGCAGCCAAGTCGCGGGACAGGGGAACACCGGGGAGCTGTTTTTT. This codes for CASSQVAGQGNTGELFF. V usage is TRBV5-5 and J usage is TRBJ2-2, with 9 bases lining up with TRBD1. The ends lost 4 bases at V and 1 base at J; junction bases unmatched: 8. The CDR3 loop spans 17 amino acids. Germline lookup yields CDR1 SGHKS and CDR2 YYEKEE (reference sequence).

This clone was observed a few times. The chain has TRBV6-5 and TRBJ2-7; D ambiguous. The CDR3 totals 12 residues. CDR1 is MNHEY, CDR2 SVGAGI, per germline. The V and J ends lost 10 bases and 5 bases respectively, with 15 bases between them. The CDR3 DNA sequence: TGTGCCACCCTAGGCCTTTCGAACGAGCAGTACTTC. Translating it yields CATLGLSNEQYF.

The genes are TRBV5-6 and TRBJ2-2, with TRBD1 identical over 7 bases. The germline gives CDR1 SGHDT, CDR2 YYEEEE. The CDR3 is made up of 16 amino acids. J lost 4 bases, V lost 4 bases, and 10 bases had no gene match. CDR3 nucleotide sequence: TGTGCCAGCAGCCTAGAGGGGGCTCGAGGCACCGGGGAGCTGTTTTTT. Translating it yields CASSLEGARGTGELFF.

This chain uses TRBV19 with TRBJ2-7; the D call may be TRBD1 or TRBD2 (5 bases each). The CDR3 covers 15 residues. Trimming shortened V by 3 bases and J by 3 bases, and 15 bases separated the two germline ends. The germline V gene encodes CDR1 LNHDA and CDR2 SQIVND (reference sequence). The CDR3 DNA sequence: TGTGCCAGTAGTATGGGGGTACGGACACACTACGAGCAGTACTTC. Residues: CASSMGVRTHYEQYF.

V is TRBV6-5 and J is TRBJ2-4, with a tentative D call TRBD2 (7 bases). CDR1 is MNHEY, CDR2 SVGAGI, per germline. V was pared by 7 bases and J by 3 bases, with 16 bases between. The CDR3 is 15 amino acids. This CDR3 is CASKILGGGKNIQYF. The CDR3 DNA is TGTGCCAGCAAAATCCTAGGGGGGGGCAAAAACATTCAGTACTTC.

The CDR3 DNA reads as TGTGCCAGCAGCTTAGCTAGCGGCCGGGATACGCAGTATTTT. As protein: CASSLASGRDTQYF. This chain connects TRBV7-2 to TRBJ2-3, with D perhaps TRBD2 (6 bases). Germline CDR1 SGHTA, CDR2 FQGNSA. The CDR3 runs to 14 residues. V shed 0 bases and J shed 6 bases, with 10 bases lying between them.